The next 21 T cell receptor beta chains were all read from a single sample in a study of T cell responses to AZD1222 COVID-19 vaccine. Clones were sequenced by immunoSEQ multiplex PCR, and TCRdb holds only the in-frame ones, with some missing. The sample has some 200,000 clones; 90% to 95% are singletons. This specimen was peripheral blood, taken 28 days after the second AZD1222 dose. The receptors originated from an adult who received the AZD1222 COVID-19 vaccine.

As for this clone: The junction departs from germline at one end; a sequencing error may be responsible. The CDR3 sequence: CSVQEGNQPQHF. The CDR3 nucleotides read TGCAGCGTTCAAGAAGGCAATCAGCCCCAGCATTTT. V and J are TRBV29-1 and TRBJ1-5; D is unclear. The CDR3 runs to 12 residues. Germline CDR1 SQVTM, CDR2 ANQGSEA.

The chain carries TRBV5-1 and TRBJ2-7, with D maybe TRBD2 (7 bases). V was shortened by 1 base and J by 3 bases, with 14 bases between the two germline ends. Per germline, CDR1 SGHRS and CDR2 YFSETQ. This CDR3 has 15 amino acids. Here the CDR3 DNA reads TGCGCCAGCAGCTTGTGGGAGGGGGGTAACTACGAGCAGTACTTC. Translated: CASSLWEGGNYEQYF.

The chain combines TRBV7-9 with TRBJ2-7, with D possibly called TRBD1 or TRBD2 (6 bases each). Germline V gene sequence: CDR1 SEHNR, CDR2 FQNEAQ (reference sequence). The CDR3 has 14 amino acids. The germline V and J ends were trimmed by 2 bases and 0 bases, with 8 bases remaining between them. The CDR3 reads CASSLRGDSYEQYF. In nucleotides, the CDR3 is TGTGCCAGCAGCTTAAGGGGGGACTCCTACGAGCAGTACTTC. The entire variable domain, with the rest obtained from reference TRBV7-9 and TRBJ2-7, is as follows: DTGVSQNPRHKITKRGQNVTFRCDPISEHNRLYWYRQTLGQGPEFLTYFQNEAQLEKSRLLSDRFSAERPKGSFSTLEIQRTEQGDSAMYLCASSLRGDSYEQYFGPGTRLTVT.

J is TRBJ2-3 and V is TRBV4-2; 10 bases agree with TRBD2. V shed 2 bases and J 3 bases; nucleotides not matched to a gene: 5. Germline V lookup: CDR1 LGHNA, CDR2 YNFKEQ. CDR3 length equals 16 residues. This CDR3 reads CASSQRAGGQTDTQYF. The CDR3 DNA follows: TGTGCCAGCAGCCAAAGAGCGGGGGGGCAAACAGATACGCAGTATTTT.

The V gene is TRBV5-1, the J gene TRBJ2-1; 9 bases agree with TRBD2. With 0 bases clipped from V and 6 bases from J, the junction kept 7 bases outside the gene matches. The CDR3 is 16 amino acids. In germline, CDR1 is SGHRS, CDR2 YFSETQ. CDR3 DNA: TGCGCCAGCAGCTTGGTACCAGCGGGAGGTCTCAATGAGCAGTTCTTC. Its protein is CASSLVPAGGLNEQFF.

This rearrangement joins TRBV4-3 to TRBJ2-2, with a tentative D call TRBD2 (7 bases). The CDR3 has 17 residues. V dropped 0 bases and J dropped 4 bases, with 15 bases sitting between them. Germline V lookup: CDR1 LGHNA, CDR2 YSLEER. The CDR3 spells CASSQDSRGGGTGELFF. CDR3 bases: TGCGCCAGCAGCCAAGATTCTAGGGGGGGCGGCACCGGGGAGCTGTTTTTT.

The chain has TRBV11-2 and TRBJ2-2; the D is unclear. The V gene's germline CDR1 is SGHAT and CDR2 FQNNGV. The V and J ends lost 5 bases and 6 bases respectively, with 7 bases between them. CDR3 length: 12 residues. As DNA, the CDR3 is TGTGCCAGCAGCCCCCTCCCCGGGGAGCTGTTTTTT. This translates into CASSPLPGELFF.

The chain combines TRBV13 with TRBJ1-3; 7 positions agree with TRBD1. The CDR3 is made up of 15 amino acids. J gave up 4 bases and V 0 bases, and 3 bases lay outside the gene matches. In germline, CDR1 is PRHDT, CDR2 FYEKMQ (reference sequence). The CDR3 is CASSLGTGYGNTIYF. The CDR3 DNA reads as TGTGCCAGCAGCTTAGGGACAGGGTACGGAAACACCATATATTTT.

V gene TRBV7-9 combines with J gene TRBJ2-3; unclear D gene. The ends were cut back, 3 bases at V and 5 bases at J, with 15 bases in the middle. The germline CDR1 and CDR2 sequences are SEHNR and FQNEAQ (reference sequence). The CDR3 is 15 amino acids. CDR3 nucleotide sequence: TGTGCCAGCAGCTTTGGGGTCGGAATGGTAGATACGCAGTATTTT. Residues: CASSFGVGMVDTQYF.

This clone was counted once. The chain uses TRBV10-2 and TRBJ2-1; 15 bases agree with TRBD2. Trimming removed 0 bases from V and 6 bases from J; junction bases left unmatched: 6. Germline assignment: CDR1 WSHSY and CDR2 SAAADI. This CDR3 is 18 amino acids long. The CDR3 loop is CASSESGLAGGIINEQFF. The CDR3 coding sequence is TGCGCCAGCAGTGAGTCGGGACTAGCGGGGGGTATTATCAATGAGCAGTTCTTC.

V usage is TRBV4-2 and J usage is TRBJ2-1; tentatively, D is TRBD2 (6 bases). The V gene's germline CDR1 is LGHNA and CDR2 YNFKEQ. V gave up 4 bases and J gave up 16 bases, with 14 bases separating them. The length of the CDR3 is 11 residues. CDR3 residues: CASSRDREKFF. CDR3 DNA sequence: TGTGCCAGCAGCCGTGACCGGGAGAAATTCTTC.

This clone appeared a few times. One end of the junction varies from germline; a read error may be responsible. V and J are TRBV7-7 and TRBJ2-1, with D possibly TRBD2 on 5 matching bases. Germline V lookup: CDR1 SSHAT, CDR2 FNYEAQ (reference sequence). The length of the CDR3 is 13 residues. The CDR3, as DNA: TGTGCTAGCAGCTTAGGGAGAACCGGTGAGCAGTTCTTC. This codes for CASSLGRTGEQFF. The whole variable domain, filled in from reference TRBV7-7 and TRBJ2-1, reads GAGVSQSPRYKVTKRGQDVTLRCDPISSHATLYWYQQALGQGPEFLTYFNYEAQPDKSGLPSDRFSAERPEGSISTLTIQRTEQRDSAMYRCASSLGRTGEQFFGPGTRLTVL.

V usage is TRBV5-5 and J usage is TRBJ2-4; possible D gene TRBD2, 5 bases. The CDR3 covers 14 residues. CDR1 and CDR2 (germline): SGHKS, YYEKEE (reference sequence). V was shortened by 1 base and J by 9 bases, with 14 bases between the two germline ends. For the CDR3, the DNA is TGTGCCAGCAGCTTGACTAGTAATGTTGGCATTCAGTACTTC. Residues: CASSLTSNVGIQYF.

The gene calls are TRBV2 and TRBJ1-1, with TRBD1 matching 8 bases. Germline V gene data show CDR1 as SNHLY and CDR2 as FYNNEI. V gave up 6 bases and J gave up 4 bases; unmatched junction bases: 4. This CDR3 spans 13 amino acids. This CDR3 reads CASSDRGGTEAFF. The CDR3 coding sequence is TGTGCCAGCAGCGACAGGGGAGGCACTGAAGCTTTCTTT.

The gene calls are TRBV19 and TRBJ1-1; no clear D. Germline lookup yields CDR1 LNHDA and CDR2 SQIVND (reference sequence). The CDR3 has 14 amino acids. The V end was cut by 3 bases, the J end by 2 bases, with 10 bases between. The CDR3 spells CASSIRRRNTEAFF. The DNA for the CDR3 is TGTGCCAGTAGTATTCGTAGACGAAACACTGAAGCTTTCTTT.

The CDR3 loop reads CASSQSRDWGTQYF. As DNA, the CDR3 is TGTGCCAGCAGCCAGAGCCGGGACTGGGGGACCCAGTACTTC. This sequence joins TRBV4-2 and TRBJ2-5; D possibly corresponds to TRBD2 (6 bases). Trimming removed 3 bases from V and 7 bases from J, with 15 bases in between. Germline V gene data show CDR1 as LGHNA and CDR2 as YNFKEQ. This CDR3 has 14 amino acids.

The chain couples TRBV27 to TRBJ1-1; no reliable D call. Germline lookup yields CDR1 MNHEY and CDR2 SMNVEV (reference sequence). V lost 5 bases and J 7 bases, leaving 11 bases between the germline ends. The CDR3 contains 12 residues. CDR3 protein: CASSQYRGEAFF. Here the CDR3 DNA reads TGTGCCAGCAGTCAGTACCGGGGTGAAGCTTTCTTT.

This rearrangement joins TRBV5-1 to TRBJ2-3; TRBD2 matches 11 bases. V lost 4 bases, J lost 1 base, and 2 bases stayed unmatched. The length of the CDR3 is 15 residues. Germline-derived CDR1 and CDR2 are SGHRS and YFSETQ. The CDR3 DNA sequence: TGCGCCAGCAGCCTGACTAGCGGGGGCACAGATACGCAGTATTTT. This translates into CASSLTSGGTDTQYF.

The V call is TRBV25-1, the J call TRBJ2-7, with D tentatively TRBD1 (6 bases). This CDR3 has 14 amino acids. CDR1 and CDR2 (germline): MGHDK, SYGVNS. V lost 5 bases and J lost 0, with 11 bases in between. The CDR3 sequence is CASSTPGASYEQYF. The CDR3 DNA reads TGTGCCAGCAGTACTCCAGGGGCCTCCTACGAGCAGTACTTC.

V usage is TRBV5-1 and J usage is TRBJ1-1; TRBD1 matches 7 bases. The CDR3 loop spans 16 amino acids. Trimming removed 4 bases from V and 0 bases from J; junction bases left unmatched: 9. Germline CDR1 reads SGHRS; CDR2 reads YFSETQ. CDR3 nucleotides: TGCGCCAGCAGCGGTACAGGGGCGAATTTGAACACTGAAGCTTTCTTT. Its protein is CASSGTGANLNTEAFF.

The chain links TRBV6-1 to TRBJ1-5, with no clear D. Germline V lookup: CDR1 MNHNS, CDR2 SASEGT. Trimming shortened V by 3 bases and J by 5 bases, and 2 bases separated the two germline ends. The CDR3 runs 11 residues. The CDR3 protein is CASSEHQPQHF. The CDR3 DNA follows: TGTGCCAGCAGTGAGCATCAGCCCCAGCATTTT.